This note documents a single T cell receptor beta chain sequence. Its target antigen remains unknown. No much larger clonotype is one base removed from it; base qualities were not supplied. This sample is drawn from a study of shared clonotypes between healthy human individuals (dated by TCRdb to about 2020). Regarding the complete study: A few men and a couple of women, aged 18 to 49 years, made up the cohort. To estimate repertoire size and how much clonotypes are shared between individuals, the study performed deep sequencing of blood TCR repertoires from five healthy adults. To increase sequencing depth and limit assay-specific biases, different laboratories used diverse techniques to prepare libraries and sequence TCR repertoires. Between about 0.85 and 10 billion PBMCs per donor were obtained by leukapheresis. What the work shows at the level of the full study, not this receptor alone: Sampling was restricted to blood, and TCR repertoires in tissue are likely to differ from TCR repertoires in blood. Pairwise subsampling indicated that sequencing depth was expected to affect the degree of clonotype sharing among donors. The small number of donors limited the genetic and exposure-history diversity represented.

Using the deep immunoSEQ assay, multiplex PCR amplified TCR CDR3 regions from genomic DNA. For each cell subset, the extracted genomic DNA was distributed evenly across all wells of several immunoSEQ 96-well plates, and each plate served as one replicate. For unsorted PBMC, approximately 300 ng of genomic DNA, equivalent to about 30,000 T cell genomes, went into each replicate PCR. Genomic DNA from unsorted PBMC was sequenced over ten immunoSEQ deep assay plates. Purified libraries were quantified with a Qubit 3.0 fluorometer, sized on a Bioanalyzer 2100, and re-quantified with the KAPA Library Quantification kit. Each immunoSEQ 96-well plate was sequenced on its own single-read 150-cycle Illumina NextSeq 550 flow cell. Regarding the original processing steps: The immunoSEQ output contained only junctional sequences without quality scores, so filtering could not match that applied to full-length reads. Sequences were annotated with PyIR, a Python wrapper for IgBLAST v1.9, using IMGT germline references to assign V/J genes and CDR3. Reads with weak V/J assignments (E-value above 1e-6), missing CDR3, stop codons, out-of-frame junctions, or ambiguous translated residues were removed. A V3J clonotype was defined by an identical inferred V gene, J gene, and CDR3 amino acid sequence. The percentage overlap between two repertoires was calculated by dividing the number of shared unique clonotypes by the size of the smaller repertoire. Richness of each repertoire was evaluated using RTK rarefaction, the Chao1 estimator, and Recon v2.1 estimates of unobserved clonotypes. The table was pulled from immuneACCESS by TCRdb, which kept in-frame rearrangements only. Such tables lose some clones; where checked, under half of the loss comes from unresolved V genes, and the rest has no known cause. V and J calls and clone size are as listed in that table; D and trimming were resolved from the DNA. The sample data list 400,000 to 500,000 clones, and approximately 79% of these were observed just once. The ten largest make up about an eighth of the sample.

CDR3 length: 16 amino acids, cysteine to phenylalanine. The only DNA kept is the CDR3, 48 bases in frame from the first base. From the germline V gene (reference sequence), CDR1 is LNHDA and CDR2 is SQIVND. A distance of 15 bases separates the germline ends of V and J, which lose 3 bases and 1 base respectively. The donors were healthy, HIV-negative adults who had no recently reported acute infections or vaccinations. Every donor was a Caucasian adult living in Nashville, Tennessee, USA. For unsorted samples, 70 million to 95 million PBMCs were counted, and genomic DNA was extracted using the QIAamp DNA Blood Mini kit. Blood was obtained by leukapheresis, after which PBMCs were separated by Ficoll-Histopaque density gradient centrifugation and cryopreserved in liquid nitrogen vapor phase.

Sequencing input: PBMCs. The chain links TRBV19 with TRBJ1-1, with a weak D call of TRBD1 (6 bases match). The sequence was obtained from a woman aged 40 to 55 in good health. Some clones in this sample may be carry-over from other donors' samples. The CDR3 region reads CASSILRGRGNTEAFF. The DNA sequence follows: TGTGCCAGTAGTATCCTAAGGGGCAGGGGGAACACTGAAGCTTTCTTT.